A selection of T cell receptor beta chains follows, all from one sample in a study of blood T cell repertoires in COVID-19. Method: immunoSEQ multiplex PCR; TCRdb's copy keeps in-frame clones and lacks some. Among 210,000 or so clones listed, approximately 81% were seen once. Sequenced input: PBMCs or T cells enriched from blood (not recorded which). The receptors shown here come from a woman aged 50 to 65 with acute COVID-19. The CDR3 runs from the conserved cysteine through the conserved F or W. A D gene is named only where the DNA matches it firmly. Clone size is stated in some rows and not others, as once, few, many or a class when expanded.

cdr3_nt cdr3_aa clone_size j_call d_call v_call
TGTGCCAGCAGCCAATTTCCAGGGGATTATGGCTACACCTTC CASSQFPGDYGYTF . TRBJ1-2 . TRBV3-1/TRBV3-2
TGTGCCAGCAGTCAGGGACCGCTAGCGGACCCCTACGAGCAGTACTTC CASSQGPLADPYEQYF . TRBJ2-7 TRBD2 TRBV28
TGTGCCAGCAGCTTAGATCAGGGGCCCTATGGCTACACCTTC CASSLDQGPYGYTF . TRBJ1-2 . TRBV7-2
TGTGCCAGCAGCCTTGGACTCCCCAGCTCTGGAAACACCATATATTTT CASSLGLPSSGNTIYF . TRBJ1-3 . TRBV7-9
TGCGCCAGCACCTACACCGGGGAGCTGTTTTTT CASTYTGELFF . TRBJ2-2 . TRBV5-1
TGCGCCAGCAGCTTTCTAAACAGGACTAACTATGGCTACACCTTC CASSFLNRTNYGYTF few TRBJ1-2 . TRBV5-1
TGTGCCAGCAGGACTCCGGGTACCCCCTTGGTAGCGGTTGCAGATACGCAGTATTTT CASRTPGTPLVAVADTQYF few TRBJ2-3 . TRBV14
TGTGCCAGCAGCGTGGACAGGGGGCGCCCTGAAGCTTTCTTT CASSVDRGRPEAFF . TRBJ1-1 TRBD1 TRBV7-2
TGTGCCAGCAGCCGAGAATACCGAGGACTAGCGGGGGGGCCTAACACCGGGGAGCTGTTTTTT CASSREYRGLAGGPNTGELFF . TRBJ2-2 TRBD2 TRBV6-6
TGCGCCAGCAGAACGGGGTTCTGGGAGCAGTACTTC CASRTGFWEQYF . TRBJ2-7 . TRBV10-1
TGCGCCAGCAGCCAAGATGGCAGATCCTACGAGCAGTACTTC CASSQDGRSYEQYF . TRBJ2-7 . TRBV4-3
TGTGCCAGCAGTTACTCGGAGGCCCTTTACTACAATGAGCAGTTCTTC CASSYSEALYYNEQFF . TRBJ2-1 . TRBV6-2/TRBV6-3
TGTGCCAGCAGTTCCAGAAACACAGATACGCAGTATTTT CASSSRNTDTQYF few TRBJ2-3 . TRBV12-3/TRBV12-4
TGTGCCAGCAGCCGCTCTGGGACAGTAGGCACAGATACGCAGTATTTT CASSRSGTVGTDTQYF once TRBJ2-3 TRBD1 TRBV28
TGTGCCAGTTACACCGGGACTAGCGGCCCCTACGAGCAGTACTTC CASYTGTSGPYEQYF . TRBJ2-7 TRBD2 TRBV6-1
TGTGCCAGCAGCCCCAGGGGGACTAGCGGTAGTTGGAATGAGCAGTTCTTC CASSPRGTSGSWNEQFF . TRBJ2-1 TRBD2 TRBV11-3
TGTGCCAGCAGCGAGGGACAGGTTCCCAACATTCAGTACTTC CASSEGQVPNIQYF few TRBJ2-4 TRBD1 TRBV7-2
TGTGCCAGCAGCCCCAGCCCCGGAGGGCCGGGCAATGAGCAGTTCTTC CASSPSPGGPGNEQFF . TRBJ2-1 . TRBV7-3
TGTGCCAGCAGCTTGTATTCTGCGGGGCCTGGAAACACCATATATTTT CASSLYSAGPGNTIYF once TRBJ1-3 . TRBV5-4
TGCGCCAGCAGCTGGGGACTGGACACCGGGGAGCTGTTTTTT CASSWGLDTGELFF . TRBJ2-2 . TRBV5-1
TGCGCCAGCAGCGACGGGGGAGCCTACAATGAGCAGTTCTTC CASSDGGAYNEQFF few TRBJ2-1 . TRBV5-1
TGTGCCAGCAGCTTAGTGGGCGGGACCTCCGTAGATACGCAGTATTTT CASSLVGGTSVDTQYF . TRBJ2-3 . TRBV7-2
TGTGCCACCAGTGACATGGGGGAGGTAGATACGCAGTATTTT CATSDMGEVDTQYF . TRBJ2-3 . TRBV24-1
TGTGCCAGCTCACCCCAACGGGCAACGGGGCTAGCGGTCGCCTACGAGCAGTACTTC CASSPQRATGLAVAYEQYF few TRBJ2-7 TRBD2 TRBV18
TGTGCCAGTAGTATGGGGGGACTCCTGGAGGGGAGCACCGGGGAGCTGTTTTTT CASSMGGLLEGSTGELFF . TRBJ2-2 . TRBV19
TGTGCCAGCAGAGGACAGGGGGCGCCAAGTGGCTATGGCTACACCTTC CASRGQGAPSGYGYTF . TRBJ1-2 TRBD1 TRBV27
TGCGCCAGCAGCCCCAGGGTAGGAGAGACCCAGTACTTC CASSPRVGETQYF . TRBJ2-5 . TRBV4-3
TGTGCCAGCAGCCTAGTTACAGTGAACACTGAAGCTTTCTTT CASSLVTVNTEAFF . TRBJ1-1 . TRBV11-1
TGTGCCACCAGCCGGCCGGGACTAGCGGGAGATCGAGATACGCAGTATTTT CATSRPGLAGDRDTQYF . TRBJ2-3 TRBD2 TRBV15
TGCGCCAGCAGCCAAGATCTTCCCACAGGCCCTATGAACACTGAAGCTTTCTTT CASSQDLPTGPMNTEAFF few TRBJ1-1 . TRBV4-3
TGTGCCAGCAGGCAGGACAGGGAGAACACTGAAGCTTTCTTT CASRQDRENTEAFF . TRBJ1-1 TRBD1 TRBV6-5
TGTGCCACCCAAATCGACCACGGGACAGGGCACGAAAAACTGTTTTTT CATQIDHGTGHEKLFF once TRBJ1-4 TRBD1 TRBV19
TGTGCCAGCAGCTTAGTGTTAGCTGGGTGGAATGAAAAACTGTTTTTT CASSLVLAGWNEKLFF . TRBJ1-4 . TRBV7-9
TGTGCCAGCAGCTTGGGAGGGACTAGCGGGGCCACAGATACGCAGTATTTT CASSLGGTSGATDTQYF . TRBJ2-3 TRBD2 TRBV5-6
TGTGCCAGCAGTCGCCTAGAGGAAGCTTTCTTT CASSRLEEAFF . TRBJ1-1 . TRBV6-2/TRBV6-3
TGTGCCAGCCGGCGGGGGGGCGTGAACTATGGCTACACCTTC CASRRGGVNYGYTF . TRBJ1-2 . TRBV7-2
TGTGCCAGCAGCTTAGCGCAGGGGAAGGGAAACACCATATATTTT CASSLAQGKGNTIYF . TRBJ1-3 . TRBV7-6
TGCGCCAGCAGCCAAGAAGGGGTAGGTGGCTACACCTTC CASSQEGVGGYTF . TRBJ1-2 . TRBV4-3
TGTGCCACCAGTGATCCCCACAGTCAGGGGTGGGATGAGCAGTTCTTC CATSDPHSQGWDEQFF . TRBJ2-1 . TRBV24-1
TGTGCCAGCACCCTAGGAGTCTCGGGTGAGCAGTACTTC CASTLGVSGEQYF . TRBJ2-7 . TRBV7-9
TGTGCCAGCAGCCAAGACAGCACAACTAATGAAAAACTGTTTTTT CASSQDSTTNEKLFF . TRBJ1-4 . TRBV7-2
TGTGCCAGCAGTTCAGGGGCTGAGCAGTTCTTC CASSSGAEQFF . TRBJ2-1 . TRBV6-5
TGTGCCAGCAGCAAGGACGGGGGGGCTGGGGACACCATATATTTT CASSKDGGAGDTIYF . TRBJ1-3 . TRBV7-7
TGTGCCAGCAGTTTCAGGGGACTAGGTTTTGAGCAGTTCTTC CASSFRGLGFEQFF . TRBJ2-1 TRBD2 TRBV2
TGTGCCAGCAGCCGACAGGGAGTTGTCACTGAAGCTTTCTTT CASSRQGVVTEAFF . TRBJ1-1 TRBD1 TRBV11-2